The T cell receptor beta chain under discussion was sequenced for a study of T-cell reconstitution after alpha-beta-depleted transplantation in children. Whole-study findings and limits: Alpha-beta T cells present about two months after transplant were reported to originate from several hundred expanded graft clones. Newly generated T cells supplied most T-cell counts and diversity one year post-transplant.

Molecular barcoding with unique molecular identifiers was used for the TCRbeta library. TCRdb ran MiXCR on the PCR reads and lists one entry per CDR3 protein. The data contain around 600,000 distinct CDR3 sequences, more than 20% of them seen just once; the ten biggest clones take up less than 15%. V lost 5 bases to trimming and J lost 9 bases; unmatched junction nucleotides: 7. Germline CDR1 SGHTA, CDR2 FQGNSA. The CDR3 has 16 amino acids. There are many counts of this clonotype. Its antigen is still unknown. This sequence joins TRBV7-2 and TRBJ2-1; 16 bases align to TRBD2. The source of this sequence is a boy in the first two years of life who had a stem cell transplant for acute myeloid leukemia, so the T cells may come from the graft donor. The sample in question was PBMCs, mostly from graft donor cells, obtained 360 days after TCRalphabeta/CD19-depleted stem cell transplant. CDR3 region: CASSTGTSGGVGEQFF. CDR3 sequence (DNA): TGTGCCAGCAGCACCGGGACTAGCGGGGGGGTAGGTGAGCAGTTCTTC.